The 13 T cell receptor beta chains below were found in one sample sequenced in a study of blood T cells in healthy people across ages. The use of a sample-barcoded 5' primer and a J-beta primer mix characterized a second PCR of about 6 to 11 cycles. TCRdb reprocessed the 5' RACE reads via MiXCR and lists one record per CDR3 protein. The data show 800,000 to 1,300,000 distinct CDR3 sequences, about 23% seen once. A further study also used this sample, focusing on T cells of mothers and their children.

Sequenced: blood. These receptors were obtained from a girl aged 2-10 years in good health.

This clonotype has a single count. The rearrangement uses TRBV6-6 and TRBJ1-6, with D tentatively TRBD1 (6 bases). Deletions cut 2 bases from V and 7 bases from J, with 12 bases between. In germline, CDR1 is MNHNY, CDR2 SVGAGI (reference sequence). The CDR3 consists of 15 residues. The CDR3: CASSYSEGENSPLHF. CDR3 in DNA: TGTGCCAGCAGTTACAGTGAGGGGGAGAATTCACCCCTCCACTTT.

This clonotype was picked up a small number of times. The genes are TRBV4-1 and TRBJ2-1; D is possibly TRBD2 (5 bases). The germline gives CDR1 MGHRA, CDR2 YSYEKL. The CDR3 runs to 15 residues. Trimming pared 3 bases from V and 0 bases from J, leaving 9 bases between. This CDR3 reads CASSQLASSYNEQFF. Here the CDR3 DNA reads TGCGCCAGCAGCCAGTTAGCGAGCTCCTACAATGAGCAGTTCTTC.

This clonotype was picked up a small number of times. The chain employs TRBV4-3 and TRBJ1-5, with 7 bases matching TRBD1. This CDR3 region has 15 residues. V gave up 0 bases and J gave up 6 bases; unmatched junction bases: 5. CDR1 is LGHNA and CDR2 is YSLEER in the germline V gene. CDR3 sequence: CASSQDTGAAQPQHF. The CDR3 DNA reads TGCGCCAGCAGCCAAGATACAGGGGCCGCTCAGCCCCAGCATTTT.

In this sample, this clonotype turned up once. The rearrangement joins TRBV20-1 to TRBJ2-5; 10 positions agree with TRBD2. The J call may be mistaken, given a closer DNA end match to TRBJ2-7. CDR3 size: 16 residues. CDR1 DFQATT and CDR2 SNEGSKA come from the germline V gene (reference sequence). CDR3 nucleotide sequence: TGCAGTGCTTCCCGGACTAGCGGTCGAGCCTCCTACGAGCAGTACTTC. Amino acid sequence: CSASRTSGRASYEQYF.

This clonotype appeared a few times. The chain links TRBV14 to TRBJ1-1; no clear D. V was clipped by 3 bases and J by 10 bases, with 15 bases between them. The CDR3 extends over 13 amino acids. Germline CDR1 reads SGHDN; CDR2 reads FVKESK. The CDR3, as DNA: TGTGCCAGCAGCCACTCGGAGAGTCCTTTAGCTTTCTTT. Translation: CASSHSESPLAFF.

There are a few counts of this clonotype. The V call is TRBV4-2, the J call TRBJ2-5, with 8 bases fitting TRBD2. With V trimmed by 1 base and J by 5 bases, 6 bases remained unmatched. Per germline, CDR1 LGHNA and CDR2 YNFKEQ. This CDR3 spans 15 amino acids. CDR3 protein: CASSQGREGGETQYF. The CDR3 DNA follows: TGTGCCAGCAGCCAAGGTCGGGAGGGCGGGGAGACCCAGTACTTC.

The genes are TRBV25-1 and TRBJ1-1; TRBD1 might be the D (6 bases). The CDR3 extends over 14 amino acids. The germline V gene encodes CDR1 MGHDK and CDR2 SYGVNS. With 0 bases removed from V and 11 bases from J, the gap between germline ends came to 16 bases. CDR3 coding DNA: TGTGCCAGCAGTGAATATCCAGGGGCGGACCGCGCTTTCTTT. Amino acid sequence: CASSEYPGADRAFF.

The rearrangement uses TRBV2 and TRBJ2-7; D possibly uses TRBD1 or TRBD2 (5 bases each). The V end was cut by 5 bases, the J end by 7 bases, with 12 bases between. This CDR3 has 12 amino acids. From germline, CDR1 is SNHLY and CDR2 FYNNEI. This CDR3 is CASSRTGREQYF. The CDR3 bases are TGTGCCAGCAGTAGGACGGGGCGGGAGCAGTACTTC.

There are a few counts of this clonotype. The V gene is TRBV7-9, the J gene TRBJ2-5; 10 bases fit TRBD2. V gave up 6 bases and J gave up 0 bases; unmatched junction bases: 7. Germline V CDR1 and CDR2: SEHNR, FQNEAQ (reference sequence). The CDR3 runs 16 residues. CDR3 amino acids: CASSQIAGGDQETQYF. For the CDR3, the DNA is TGTGCCAGCAGTCAAATAGCGGGAGGAGACCAAGAGACCCAGTACTTC.

The table lists this clonotype with a few counts. This rearrangement joins TRBV7-9 to TRBJ2-7; D not resolved. Germline V gene sequence: CDR1 SEHNR, CDR2 FQNEAQ (reference sequence). The CDR3 has 11 amino acids. V gave up 6 bases and J gave up 6 bases, with 9 bases separating them. The CDR3, as DNA: TGTGCCAGCAGTCCTTTGAGCGAGCAGTACTTC. It translates to CASSPLSEQYF.

The chain is built from TRBV6-1 and TRBJ2-3; TRBD2 matches at 9 bases. This CDR3 is 15 amino acids long. V lost 2 bases to trimming and J lost 4 bases; unmatched junction nucleotides: 4. Germline values: CDR1 MNHNS, CDR2 SASEGT. The CDR3 loop reads CASSEYLAGPDTQYF. The DNA of the CDR3 is TGTGCCAGCAGTGAATACCTAGCGGGGCCAGATACGCAGTATTTT.

This clonotype has only a few counts. The chain carries TRBV9 and TRBJ2-4; D is perhaps TRBD2 (5 bases). CDR1 and CDR2 from the germline V gene are SGDLS and YYNGEE. V gave up 7 bases and J gave up 6 bases, with 17 bases separating them. The CDR3 runs 14 residues. The DNA of the CDR3 is TGTGCCAGCGGTAGTGCGGGCCCATTAAACATTCAGTACTTC. Amino acid sequence: CASGSAGPLNIQYF.

The V call is TRBV10-3, the J call TRBJ1-5; D possibly corresponds to TRBD1 (6 bases). V dropped 0 bases and J dropped 7 bases, with 13 bases sitting between them. CDR3 length equals 15 residues. Germline loops: CDR1 ENHRY, CDR2 SYGVKD. The CDR3 nucleotides are TGTGCCATCAGTGAGTCGAAAGGGGGGGGGCAGCCCCAGCATTTT. Amino acid sequence: CAISESKGGGQPQHF.